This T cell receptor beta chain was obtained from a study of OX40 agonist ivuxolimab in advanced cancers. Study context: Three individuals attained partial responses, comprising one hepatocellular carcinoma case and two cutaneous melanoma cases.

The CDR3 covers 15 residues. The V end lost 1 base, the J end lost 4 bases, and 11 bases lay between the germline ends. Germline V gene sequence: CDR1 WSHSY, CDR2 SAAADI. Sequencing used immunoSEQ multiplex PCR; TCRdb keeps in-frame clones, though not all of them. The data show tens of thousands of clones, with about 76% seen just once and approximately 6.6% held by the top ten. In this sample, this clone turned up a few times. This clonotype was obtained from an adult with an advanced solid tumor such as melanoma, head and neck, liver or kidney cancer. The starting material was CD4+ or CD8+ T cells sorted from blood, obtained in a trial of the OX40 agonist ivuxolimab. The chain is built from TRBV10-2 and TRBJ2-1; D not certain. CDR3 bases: TGCGCCAGCAGTGAGTTAGCAGACCTTTACAATGAGCAGTTCTTC. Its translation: CASSELADLYNEQFF.